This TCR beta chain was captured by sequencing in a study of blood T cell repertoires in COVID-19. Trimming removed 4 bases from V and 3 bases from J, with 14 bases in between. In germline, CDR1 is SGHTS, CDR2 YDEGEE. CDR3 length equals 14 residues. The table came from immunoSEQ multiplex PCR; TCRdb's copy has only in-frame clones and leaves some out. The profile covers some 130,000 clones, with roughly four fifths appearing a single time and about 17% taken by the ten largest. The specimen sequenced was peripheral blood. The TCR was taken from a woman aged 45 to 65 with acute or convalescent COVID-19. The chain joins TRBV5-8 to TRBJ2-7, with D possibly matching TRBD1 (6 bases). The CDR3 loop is CASSRPQGFYEQYF. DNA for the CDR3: TGTGCCAGCAGCCGACCACAGGGTTTCTACGAGCAGTACTTC.